This TCR beta chain stems from a study of response to subunit inactivated influenza vaccine. Overall study results and limits: Each seasonal flu vaccination may recruit only limited new T cells, authors suggested.

The J segment lost 4 bases and the V segment lost 4 bases, leaving 5 bases of the junction unmatched. Germline assignment: CDR1 SQVTM and CDR2 ANQGSEA. The length of the CDR3 is 14 residues. TCRdb reprocessed the RT-PCR reads with MiXCR, giving one entry per CDR3 protein. The repertoire holds 560,000 or so distinct CDR3 sequences, with 7.6% as singletons. This clonotype has just a few counts. Its antigen is unidentified. The chain couples TRBV29-1 to TRBJ2-3; 10 bases match TRBD1. The material sequenced was PBMCs from blood, taken approximately 25 months after vaccination. The sequence was collected from a man aged 50 to 75 who received an inactivated influenza vaccine. CDR3 amino acids: CSVVRTGGPDTQYF. DNA of the CDR3: TGCAGCGTTGTCCGGACAGGGGGTCCAGATACGCAGTATTTT.